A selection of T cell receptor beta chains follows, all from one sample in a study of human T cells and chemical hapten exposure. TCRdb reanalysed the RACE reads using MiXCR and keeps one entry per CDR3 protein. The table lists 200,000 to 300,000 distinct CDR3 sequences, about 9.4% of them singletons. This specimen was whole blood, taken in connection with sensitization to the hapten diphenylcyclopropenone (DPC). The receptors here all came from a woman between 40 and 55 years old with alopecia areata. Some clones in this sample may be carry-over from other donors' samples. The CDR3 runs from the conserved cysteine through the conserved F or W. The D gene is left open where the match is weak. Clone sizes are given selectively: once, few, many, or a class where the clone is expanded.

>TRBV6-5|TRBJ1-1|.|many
CASSPLGTEAFF
TGTGCCAGCTCTCCTTTAGGCACTGAAGCTTTCTTT
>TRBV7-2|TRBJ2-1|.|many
CASSYFNDEQFF
TGTGCCAGCAGCTATTTCAATGATGAGCAGTTCTTC
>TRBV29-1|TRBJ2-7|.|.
CSVGGRTVREQYF
TGCAGCGTTGGGGGACGGACTGTTCGGGAGCAGTACTTC
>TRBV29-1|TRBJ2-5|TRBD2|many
CSVELTIAGGAQYF
TGCAGCGTCGAGCTCACCATAGCGGGTGGGGCCCAGTACTTC
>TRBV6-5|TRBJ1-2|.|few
CASSPFLRATNYGYTF
.
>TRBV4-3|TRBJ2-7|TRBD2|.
CASSWDYLPGEQYF
TGCGCCAGCAGTTGGGACTACCTCCCGGGGGAGCAGTACTTC
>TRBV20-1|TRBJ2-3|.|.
CSARPTPGTDTQYF
TGCAGTGCTAGACCCACCCCGGGCACAGATACGCAGTATTTT
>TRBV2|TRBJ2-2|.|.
CATKADNTGELFF
TGTGCCACCAAAGCGGACAACACCGGGGAGCTGTTTTTT
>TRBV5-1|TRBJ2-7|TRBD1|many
CASSGRQGTYEQYF
TGCGCCAGCAGCGGACGACAGGGAACATACGAGCAGTACTTC
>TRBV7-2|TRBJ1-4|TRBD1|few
CASSLGPQGATSEKLFF
TGTGCCAGCAGCTTAGGCCCGCAGGGGGCGACATCTGAAAAACTGTTTTTT
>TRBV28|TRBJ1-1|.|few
CASSGGPYTEAFF
TGTGCCAGCTCCGGGGGGCCGTACACTGAAGCTTTCTTT
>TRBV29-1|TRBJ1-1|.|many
CSVEDRSRWGNTEAFF
TGCAGCGTTGAAGATCGGAGTAGGTGGGGGAACACTGAAGCTTTCTTT
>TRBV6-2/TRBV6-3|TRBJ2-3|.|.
CASSRAFTDTQYF
TGTGCCAGCAGTCGGGCATTTACAGATACGCAGTATTTT
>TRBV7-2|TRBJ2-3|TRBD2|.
CASTPSGDTDTQYF
TGTGCCAGCACCCCTAGCGGGGACACAGATACGCAGTATTTT
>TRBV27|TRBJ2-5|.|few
CASSPRNGIQETQYF
TGTGCCAGCAGTCCCCGCAACGGTATCCAAGAGACCCAGTACTTC
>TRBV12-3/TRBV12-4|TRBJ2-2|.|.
CASSLPQSHTGELFF
TGTGCCAGCAGTTTACCCCAAAGCCACACCGGGGAGCTGTTTTTT
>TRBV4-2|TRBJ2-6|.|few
CASSQESNPGANVLTF
TGTGCCAGCAGCCAAGAATCCAACCCTGGGGCCAACGTCCTGACTTTC
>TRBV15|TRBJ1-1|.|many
CATSRDGLTEAFF
TGTGCCACCAGCAGAGATGGGCTAACTGAAGCTTTCTTT
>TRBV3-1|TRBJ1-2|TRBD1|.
CASSHRQGAPGYGYTF
TGTGCCAGCAGCCATCGACAGGGGGCGCCGGGCTATGGCTACACCTTC
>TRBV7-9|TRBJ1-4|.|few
CASSLELTTNEKLFF
TGTGCCAGCAGCTTGGAACTTACAACTAATGAAAAACTGTTTTTT
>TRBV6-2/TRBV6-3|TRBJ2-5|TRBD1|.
CASSYGGSTGRETQYF
TGTGCCAGCAGTTACGGTGGTTCGACAGGGCGAGAGACCCAGTACTTC
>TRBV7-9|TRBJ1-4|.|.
CASSRRLEGEKLFF
TGTGCCAGCAGCCGGCGCCTTGAAGGTGAAAAACTGTTTTTT
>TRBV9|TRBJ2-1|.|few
CASSAHPERATRNEQFF
TGTGCCAGCAGCGCTCATCCTGAGCGGGCAACACGCAATGAGCAGTTCTTC
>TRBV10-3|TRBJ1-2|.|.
CATGRGAEGYTF
TGTGCCACCGGGCGCGGGGCCGAGGGCTACACCTTC
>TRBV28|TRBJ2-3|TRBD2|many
CASSSRLAGGGTDTQYF
TGTGCCAGCAGTTCCCGATTAGCGGGAGGTGGCACAGATACGCAGTATTTT
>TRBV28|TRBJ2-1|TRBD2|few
CASSTAGTSSYNEQFF
TGTGCCAGCAGTACGGCCGGGACTAGCTCCTACAATGAGCAGTTCTTC
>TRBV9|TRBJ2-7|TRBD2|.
CASSRQPRLAGGTTTLYEQYF
TGTGCCAGCAGCCGTCAACCCAGACTAGCGGGAGGTACCACTACCCTCTACGAGCAGTACTTC
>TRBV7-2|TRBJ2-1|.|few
CASSFQVHEQFF
TGTGCCAGCAGCTTTCAGGTCCATGAGCAGTTCTTC
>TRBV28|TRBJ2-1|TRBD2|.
CASSQSGLAGKTYNEQFF
TGTGCCAGCAGTCAGTCGGGACTAGCGGGTAAGACCTACAATGAGCAGTTCTTC
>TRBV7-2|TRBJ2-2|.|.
CASSSRPIDGELFF
TGTGCCAGCAGCTCGAGGCCCATTGACGGGGAGCTGTTTTTT
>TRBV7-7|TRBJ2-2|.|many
CASSPLMGELFF
TGTGCTAGCAGCCCGCTCATGGGGGAGCTGTTTTTT
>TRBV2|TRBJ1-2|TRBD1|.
CTSSRGTGNNYGYTF
TGTACCAGCAGCCGCGGGACAGGCAATAACTATGGCTACACCTTC
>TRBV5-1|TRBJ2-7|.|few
CASRSGQTYEQYF
TGCGCCAGCAGGTCAGGACAGACCTACGAGCAGTACTTC
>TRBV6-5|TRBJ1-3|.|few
CASRGQGSGNTIYF
TGTGCCAGCAGAGGCCAGGGGAGTGGAAACACCATATATTTT
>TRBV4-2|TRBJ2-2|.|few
CASSPRTDTGELFF
TGTGCCAGCAGCCCCCGGACAGACACCGGGGAGCTGTTTTTT
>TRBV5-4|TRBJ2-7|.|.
CASSPTRGEQYF
TGTGCCAGCAGCCCCACCAGGGGCGAGCAGTACTTC
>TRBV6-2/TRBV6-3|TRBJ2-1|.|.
CASSYRDVSEQFF
TGTGCCAGCAGTTATCGAGACGTTAGTGAGCAGTTCTTC
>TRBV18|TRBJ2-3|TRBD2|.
CASSPRTSGTVTDTQYF
TGTGCCAGCTCACCTAGGACTAGCGGGACAGTAACAGATACGCAGTATTTT
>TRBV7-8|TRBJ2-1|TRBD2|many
CASSQTSGEQFF
TGTGCCAGCAGCCAGACTAGCGGTGAGCAGTTCTTC
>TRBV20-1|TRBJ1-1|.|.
CSASPGGATEAFF
TGCAGTGCTAGCCCCGGTGGGGCCACTGAAGCTTTCTTT
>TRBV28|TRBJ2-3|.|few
CASSDTLAPSTDTQYF
TGTGCCAGCAGCGACACCCTAGCGCCCAGCACAGATACGCAGTATTTT
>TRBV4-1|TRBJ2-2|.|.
CASSQEVGQGINTGELFF
TGCGCCAGCAGCCAAGAGGTGGGGCAGGGGATAAACACCGGGGAGCTGTTTTTT
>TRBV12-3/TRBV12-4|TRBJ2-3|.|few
CASSLSTKPDTQYF
TGTGCCAGCAGTTTGAGCACGAAACCAGATACGCAGTATTTT
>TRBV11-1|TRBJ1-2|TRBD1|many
CASSLLRQGGGYTF
TGTGCCAGCAGCTTACTCCGACAGGGGGGTGGCTACACCTTC
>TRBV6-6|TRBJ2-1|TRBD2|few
CASSQPGLAGYNEQFF
TGTGCCAGCAGTCAACCGGGACTAGCGGGGTACAATGAGCAGTTCTTC
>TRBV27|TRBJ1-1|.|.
CASLRVSGGYIYTEAFF
TGTGCCAGCCTCAGGGTTTCGGGGGGGTATATATACACTGAAGCTTTCTTT
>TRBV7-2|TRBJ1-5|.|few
CASSLPGGFQPQHF
TGTGCCAGCAGCTTGCCGGGGGGCTTTCAGCCCCAGCATTTT
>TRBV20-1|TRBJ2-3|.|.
CSAGWVGGDTQYF
TGCAGTGCAGGGTGGGTTGGGGGAGATACGCAGTATTTT
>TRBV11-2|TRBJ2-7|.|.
CASSPLGRSGSYEQYF
TGTGCCAGCAGCCCTCTGGGCAGGAGCGGTTCCTACGAGCAGTACTTC
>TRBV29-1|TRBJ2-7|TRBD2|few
CSASSGRAGEQYF
TGCAGCGCCTCTAGCGGGAGGGCGGGTGAGCAGTACTTC
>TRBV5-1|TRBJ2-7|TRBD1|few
CASSGGTGAYEQYF
TGCGCCAGCAGCGGCGGGACAGGTGCCTACGAGCAGTACTTC
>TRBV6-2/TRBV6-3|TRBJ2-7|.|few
CASRSAGTQGSEQYF
TGTGCCAGCAGATCTGCCGGGACCCAAGGGTCCGAGCAGTACTTC
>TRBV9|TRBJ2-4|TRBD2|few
CASSFSQAGSPNIQYF
TGTGCCAGCAGCTTTTCTCAAGCGGGAAGCCCAAACATTCAGTACTTC
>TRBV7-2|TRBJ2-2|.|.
CASRIPGARSGELFF
TGTGCCAGCAGGATTCCAGGGGCTAGGTCCGGGGAGCTGTTTTTT
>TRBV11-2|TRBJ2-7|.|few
CASSSNYNYEQYF
TGTGCCAGCAGCTCCAACTACAACTACGAGCAGTACTTC
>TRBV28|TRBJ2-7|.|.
CASREQPSYEQYF
TGTGCCAGCAGGGAGCAACCCTCCTACGAGCAGTACTTC
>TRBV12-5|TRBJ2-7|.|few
CASGLVLRQHHPCQGHEQYF
TGTGCTAGTGGTTTGGTACTGCGACAGCACCATCCCTGTCAAGGCCACGAGCAGTACTTC
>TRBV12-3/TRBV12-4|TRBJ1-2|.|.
CASSPADRYYYGYTF
TGTGCCAGCAGTCCCGCCGACAGATACTACTATGGCTACACCTTC
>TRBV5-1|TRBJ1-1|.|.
CASSHGQSDEAFF
TGCGCCAGCAGCCATGGACAGAGCGATGAAGCTTTCTTT
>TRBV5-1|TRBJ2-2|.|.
CASSFRDTNTGELFF
TGCGCCAGCAGCTTCCGGGACACAAACACCGGGGAGCTGTTTTTT